In its sample, the clone carrying this T cell receptor beta chain was seen many times. Its matching antigen is unknown. The sample comes from a study of breast tumors, draining lymph nodes, adjacent tissues. Regarding the study as a whole: Compared with lymph nodes, tumors were less diverse; compared with nontumor tissue, more. That most tumor T cells come from lymph nodes remained unproven.

CDR1 is SEHNR, CDR2 FQNEAQ, per germline (reference sequence). Unmatched junction bases numbered 8, after V lost 5 bases and J lost 0 bases. The CDR3 is 17 residues long. The lymph nodes were axillary draining lymph nodes from breast cancer patients. MiXCR was run by TCRdb on the multiplex PCR reads, yielding one entry per CDR3 protein. The table records 200,000 to 250,000 distinct CDR3 sequences, less than 45% of them present only once. This sequence was found in a female donor with breast cancer. Some clones in this sample may be carry-over from other donors' samples. Sequencing used axillary lymph node tissue. The chain has TRBV7-9 and TRBJ1-3; 9 bases are a match to TRBD1. The CDR3 DNA reads as TGTGCCAGCAGCCGGACAGGGGCTTGGGACTCTGGAAACACCATATATTTT. This gives the protein CASSRTGAWDSGNTIYF.